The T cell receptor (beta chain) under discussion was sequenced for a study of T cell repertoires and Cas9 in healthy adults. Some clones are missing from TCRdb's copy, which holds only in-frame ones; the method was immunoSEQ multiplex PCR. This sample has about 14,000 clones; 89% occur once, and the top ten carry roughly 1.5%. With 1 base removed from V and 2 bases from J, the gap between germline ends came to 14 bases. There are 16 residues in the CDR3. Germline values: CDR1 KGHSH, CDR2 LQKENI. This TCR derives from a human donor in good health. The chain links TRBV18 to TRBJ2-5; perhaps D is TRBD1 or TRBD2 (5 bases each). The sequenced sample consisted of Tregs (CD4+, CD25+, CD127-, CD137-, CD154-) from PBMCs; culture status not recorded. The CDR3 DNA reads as TGTGCCAGCTCACCACGGGGGACGGTCGATCAAGAGACCCAGTACTTC. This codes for CASSPRGTVDQETQYF.